A selection of T cell receptor beta chains follows, all from one sample in a study of human T cells and chemical hapten exposure. TCRdb reanalysed the RACE reads using MiXCR and keeps one entry per CDR3 protein. The sample carries about 380,000 distinct CDR3 sequences, 4.8% recorded once. Material: whole blood, obtained in connection with sensitization to the hapten diphenylcyclopropenone (DPC). These receptors were taken from a woman aged 45-60 years with alopecia areata. Some clones in this sample may be carry-over from other donors' samples. Each CDR3 is given without its conserved first and last residue. The order of the fields is V gene, J gene, CDR3 length, CDR3 protein.

v_call: TRBV5-1; j_call: TRBJ2-6; cdr3_length: 15; cdr3_aa: ASSPGTGTAGANVLT
v_call: TRBV9; j_call: TRBJ1-6; cdr3_length: 12; cdr3_aa: ASSEAATDSPLH
v_call: TRBV19; j_call: TRBJ2-2; cdr3_length: 16; cdr3_aa: ASSMRASGRLNTGELF
v_call: TRBV7-9; j_call: TRBJ2-7; cdr3_length: 9; cdr3_aa: ASSSRNEQY
v_call: TRBV27; j_call: TRBJ1-3; cdr3_length: 12; cdr3_aa: ASSPNVVRDTIY
v_call: TRBV11-2; j_call: TRBJ2-5; cdr3_length: 12; cdr3_aa: ASSFGRSFETQY
v_call: TRBV6-5; j_call: TRBJ2-4; cdr3_length: 12; cdr3_aa: ASSSTSGRTIQY
v_call: TRBV12-3/TRBV12-4; j_call: TRBJ1-2; cdr3_length: 12; cdr3_aa: ASSMTGGGYGYT
v_call: TRBV6-2/TRBV6-3; j_call: TRBJ2-3; cdr3_length: 13; cdr3_aa: ASSSQDRVTDTQY
v_call: TRBV9; j_call: TRBJ1-5; cdr3_length: 12; cdr3_aa: ASSVAPEGQPQH